Sequencing of this TCR beta chain was carried out in a study of T cells after yellow fever vaccination. Findings of the study overall: Shared CD4/CD8 clonotypes were a small share, likely from convergent recombination. Post-booster repertoires contained most primary-vaccination clones again (around 97% CD4, 88% CD8).

For this clonotype: Its target is not known.

The CDR3 is 15 amino acids. The germline gives CDR1 SGHRS, CDR2 YFSETQ. V dropped 4 bases and J dropped 3 bases, with 15 bases sitting between them. Production of TCR cDNA was by 5'RACE template switching, which also added a universal primer site and UMIs. TCRdb processed the 5' RACE reads anew with MiXCR; each CDR3 protein has one entry. The sample has about 340,000 distinct CDR3 sequences; around an eighth are singletons. Source: CD4+ T cells sorted from PBMCs, taken 15 days after the yellow fever booster vaccination. This sequence originates from a man aged 18 to 35 who received the YFV17D yellow fever vaccine. The chain recombines TRBV5-1 with TRBJ2-3; perhaps TRBD1 as D (5 bases). CDR3 coding DNA: TGCGCCAGCAGCCTGGGGCAGGGATGGACAGATACGCAGTATTTT. It codes for CASSLGQGWTDTQYF.